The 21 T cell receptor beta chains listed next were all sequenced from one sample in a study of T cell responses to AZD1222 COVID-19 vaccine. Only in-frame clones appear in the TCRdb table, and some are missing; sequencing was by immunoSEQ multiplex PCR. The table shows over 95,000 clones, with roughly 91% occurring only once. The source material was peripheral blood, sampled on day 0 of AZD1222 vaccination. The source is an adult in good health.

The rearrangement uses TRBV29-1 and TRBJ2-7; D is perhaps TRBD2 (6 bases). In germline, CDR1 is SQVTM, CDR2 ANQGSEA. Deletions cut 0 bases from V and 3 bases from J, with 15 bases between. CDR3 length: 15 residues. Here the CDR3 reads CSVEERKAGSYEQYF. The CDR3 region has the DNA TGCAGCGTTGAAGAGCGTAAGGCGGGGAGCTACGAGCAGTACTTC.

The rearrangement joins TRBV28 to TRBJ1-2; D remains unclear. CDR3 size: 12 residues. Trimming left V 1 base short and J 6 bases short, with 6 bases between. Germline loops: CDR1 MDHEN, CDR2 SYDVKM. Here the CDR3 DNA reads TGTGCCAGCAGTTTATCCGGGAATGGCTACACCTTC. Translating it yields CASSLSGNGYTF.

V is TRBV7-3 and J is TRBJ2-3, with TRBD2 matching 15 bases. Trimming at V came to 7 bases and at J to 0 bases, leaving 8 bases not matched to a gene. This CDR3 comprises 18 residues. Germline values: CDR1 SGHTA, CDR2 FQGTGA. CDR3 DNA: TGTGCCAGCACCACGGGACTAGCGGGGGGTTCTAGCACAGATACGCAGTATTTT. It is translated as CASTTGLAGGSSTDTQYF.

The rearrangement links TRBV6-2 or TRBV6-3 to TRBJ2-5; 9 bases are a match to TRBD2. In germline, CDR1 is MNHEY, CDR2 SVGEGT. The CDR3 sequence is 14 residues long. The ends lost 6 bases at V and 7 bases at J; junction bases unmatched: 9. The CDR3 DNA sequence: TGTGCCAGCAGCCAACCGGGACTAGCTATGACCCAGTACTTC. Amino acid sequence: CASSQPGLAMTQYF.

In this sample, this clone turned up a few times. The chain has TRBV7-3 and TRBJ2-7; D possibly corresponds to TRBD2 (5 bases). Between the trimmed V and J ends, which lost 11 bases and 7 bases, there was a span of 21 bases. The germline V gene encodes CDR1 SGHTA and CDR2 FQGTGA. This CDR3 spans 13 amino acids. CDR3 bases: TGTGCCTGGAGAGCGCCGAGACTACCGGAGCAGTACTTC. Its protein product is CAWRAPRLPEQYF.

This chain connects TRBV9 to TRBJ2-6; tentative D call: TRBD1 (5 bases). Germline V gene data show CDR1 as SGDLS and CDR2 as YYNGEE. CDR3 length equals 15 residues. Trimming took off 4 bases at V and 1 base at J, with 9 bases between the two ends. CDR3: CASSPQGSGANVLTF. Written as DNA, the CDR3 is TGTGCCAGCAGCCCGCAGGGATCTGGGGCCAACGTCCTGACTTTC.

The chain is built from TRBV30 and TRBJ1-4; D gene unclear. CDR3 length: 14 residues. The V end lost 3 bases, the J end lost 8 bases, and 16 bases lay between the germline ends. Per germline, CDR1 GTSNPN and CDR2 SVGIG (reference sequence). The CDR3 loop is CAWRVSGYAEKLFF. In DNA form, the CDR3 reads TGTGCCTGGAGGGTGTCAGGTTACGCAGAAAAACTGTTTTTT. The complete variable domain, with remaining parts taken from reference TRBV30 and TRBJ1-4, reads SQTIHQWPATLVQPVGSPLSLECTVEGTSNPNLYWYRQAAGRGLQLLFYSVGIGQISSEVPQNLSASRPQDRQFILSSKKLLLSDSGFYLCAWRVSGYAEKLFFGSGTQLSVL.

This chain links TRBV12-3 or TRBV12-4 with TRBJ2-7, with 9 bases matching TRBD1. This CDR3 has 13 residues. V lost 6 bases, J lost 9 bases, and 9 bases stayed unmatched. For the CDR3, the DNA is TGTGCCAGCAGCCGGGACAGGGCGCAGGGGCAGTACTTC. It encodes CASSRDRAQGQYF.

The DNA for the CDR3 is TGCGCCAGCAGCCAAGATAGGACTAGCGGGGCTAAGTATAGCACAGATACGCAGTATTTT. This sequence encodes CASSQDRTSGAKYSTDTQYF. The V and J genes are TRBV4-3 and TRBJ2-3; the match to TRBD2 covers 12 bases. The J segment lost 0 bases and the V segment lost 0 bases, leaving 10 bases of the junction unmatched. This CDR3 comprises 20 residues. Per the germline V gene, CDR1 is LGHNA and CDR2 is YSLEER.

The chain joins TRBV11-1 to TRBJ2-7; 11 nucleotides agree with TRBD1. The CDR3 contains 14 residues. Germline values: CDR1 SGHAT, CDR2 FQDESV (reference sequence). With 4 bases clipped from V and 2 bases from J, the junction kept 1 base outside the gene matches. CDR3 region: CASSSDRGPYEQYF. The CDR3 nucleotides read TGTGCCAGCAGCTCGGACAGGGGGCCCTACGAGCAGTACTTC.

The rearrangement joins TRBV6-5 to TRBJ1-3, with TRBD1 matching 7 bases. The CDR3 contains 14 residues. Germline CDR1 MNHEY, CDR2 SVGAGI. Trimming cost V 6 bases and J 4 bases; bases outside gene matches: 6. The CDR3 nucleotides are TGTGCCAGCAGACCGGGGACAGAAGGAAACACCATATATTTT. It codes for CASRPGTEGNTIYF.

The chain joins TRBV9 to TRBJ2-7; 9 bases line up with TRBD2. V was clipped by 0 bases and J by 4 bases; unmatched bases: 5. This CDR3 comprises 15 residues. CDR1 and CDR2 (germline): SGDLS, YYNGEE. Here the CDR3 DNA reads TGTGCCAGCAGCGTAGGGCTAGCGGGGTTATACGAGCAGTACTTC. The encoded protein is CASSVGLAGLYEQYF. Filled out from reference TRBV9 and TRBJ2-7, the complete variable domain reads DSGVTQTPKHLITATGQRVTLRCSPRSGDLSVYWYQQSLDQGLQFLIQYYNGEERAKGNILERFSAQQFPDLHSELNLSSLELGDSALYFCASSVGLAGLYEQYFGPGTRLTVT.

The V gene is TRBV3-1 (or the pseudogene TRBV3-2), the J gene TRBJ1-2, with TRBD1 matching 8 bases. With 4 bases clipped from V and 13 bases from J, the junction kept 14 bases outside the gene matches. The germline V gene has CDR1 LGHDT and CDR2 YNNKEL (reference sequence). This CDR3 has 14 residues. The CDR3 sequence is CASSLSSRGRWTTF. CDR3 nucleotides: TGTGCCAGCAGCCTGTCCTCCAGGGGGCGCTGGACCACCTTC.

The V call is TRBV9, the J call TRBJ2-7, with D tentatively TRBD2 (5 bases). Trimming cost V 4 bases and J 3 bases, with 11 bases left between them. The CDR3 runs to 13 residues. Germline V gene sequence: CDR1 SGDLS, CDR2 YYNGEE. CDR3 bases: TGTGCCAGCAGCCGAGGACTCAACTACGAGCAGTACTTC. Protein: CASSRGLNYEQYF.

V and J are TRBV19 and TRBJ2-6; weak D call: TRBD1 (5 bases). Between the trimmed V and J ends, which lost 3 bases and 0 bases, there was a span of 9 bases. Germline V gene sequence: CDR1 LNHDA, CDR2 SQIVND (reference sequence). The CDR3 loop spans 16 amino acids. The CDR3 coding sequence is TGTGCCAGTAGTATTAACAGGAACTCTGGGGCCAACGTCCTGACTTTC. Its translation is CASSINRNSGANVLTF.

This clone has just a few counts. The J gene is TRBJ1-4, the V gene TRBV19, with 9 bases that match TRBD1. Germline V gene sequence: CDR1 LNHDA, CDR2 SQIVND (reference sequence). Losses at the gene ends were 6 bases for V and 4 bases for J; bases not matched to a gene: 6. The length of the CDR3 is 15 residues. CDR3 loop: CASRRTGVNNEKLFF. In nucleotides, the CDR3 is TGTGCCAGTAGGCGGACAGGGGTCAATAATGAAAAACTGTTTTTT. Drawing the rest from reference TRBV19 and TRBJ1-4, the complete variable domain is DGGITQSPKYLFRKEGQNVTLSCEQNLNHDAMYWYRQDPGQGLRLIYYSQIVNDFQKGDIAEGYSVSREKKESFPLTVTSAQKNPTAFYLCASRRTGVNNEKLFFGSGTQLSVL.

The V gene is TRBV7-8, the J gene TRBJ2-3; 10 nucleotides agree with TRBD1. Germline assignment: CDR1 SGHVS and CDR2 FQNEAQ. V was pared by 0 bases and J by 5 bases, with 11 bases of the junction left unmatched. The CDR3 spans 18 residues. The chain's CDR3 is CASSLAIGGQGSGDTQYF. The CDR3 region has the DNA TGTGCCAGCAGCTTAGCAATAGGGGGACAGGGGTCCGGAGATACGCAGTATTTT.

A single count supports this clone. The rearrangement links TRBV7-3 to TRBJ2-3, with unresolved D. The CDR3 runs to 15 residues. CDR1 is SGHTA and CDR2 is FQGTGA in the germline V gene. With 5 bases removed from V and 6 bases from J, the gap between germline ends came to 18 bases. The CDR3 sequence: CASSPKAYRSDTQYF. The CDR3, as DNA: TGTGCCAGCAGCCCCAAGGCCTACCGGAGTGATACGCAGTATTTT.

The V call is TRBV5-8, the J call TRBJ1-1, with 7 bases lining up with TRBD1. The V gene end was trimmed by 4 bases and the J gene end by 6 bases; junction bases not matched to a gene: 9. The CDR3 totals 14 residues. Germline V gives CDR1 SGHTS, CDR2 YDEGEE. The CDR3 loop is CASSLLDRVAEAFF. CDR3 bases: TGTGCCAGCAGCCTGCTAGACAGGGTCGCTGAAGCTTTCTTT.

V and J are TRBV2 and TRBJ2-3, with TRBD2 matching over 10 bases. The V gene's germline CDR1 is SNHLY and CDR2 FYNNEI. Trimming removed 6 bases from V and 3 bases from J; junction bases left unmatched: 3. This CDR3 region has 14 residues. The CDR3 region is CASSGTSETDTQYF. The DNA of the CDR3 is TGTGCCAGCAGCGGGACTAGCGAGACAGATACGCAGTATTTT.

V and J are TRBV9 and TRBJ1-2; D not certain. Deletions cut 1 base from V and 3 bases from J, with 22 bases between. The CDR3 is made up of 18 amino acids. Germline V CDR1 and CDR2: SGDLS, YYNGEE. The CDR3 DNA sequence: TGTGCCAGCAGCGTAAGGTGGGTGGAGGGTTCGTTTTACTATGGCTACACCTTC. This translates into CASSVRWVEGSFYYGYTF.